The clone carrying this TCR beta chain was seen only a few times. Its target is unknown. This sample is part of a study of a mutant IDH1 vaccine in newly diagnosed glioma. Looking at the study overall: The therapy given earlier, which was standard therapy, consisted of radiotherapy, temozolomide, or both, and most of the patients received both.

V lost 5 bases to trimming and J lost 2 bases, with 9 bases between them. Germline V gene data show CDR1 as SEHNR and CDR2 as FQNEAQ (reference sequence). The CDR3 sequence is 13 residues long. The time point here: week 35, safety follow-up. Each vaccine dose was 300 ug of mutant IDH1 20-mer peptide, with topical imiquimod. TCRdb's copy holds only in-frame clones and misses some; the assay was immunoSEQ multiplex PCR. The sample lists some 30,000 clones, approximately 78% occurring once. The clonotype was recovered from a woman aged 40 to 50 with glioma. This sample comprised PBMCs, obtained from a glioma patient whose treatment included an IDH1 peptide vaccine. The V gene is TRBV7-9, the J gene TRBJ1-1; no clear D. CDR3 nucleotide sequence: TGTGCCAGCAGCCCCGTAACCAACACTGAAGCTTTCTTT. It translates to CASSPVTNTEAFF.